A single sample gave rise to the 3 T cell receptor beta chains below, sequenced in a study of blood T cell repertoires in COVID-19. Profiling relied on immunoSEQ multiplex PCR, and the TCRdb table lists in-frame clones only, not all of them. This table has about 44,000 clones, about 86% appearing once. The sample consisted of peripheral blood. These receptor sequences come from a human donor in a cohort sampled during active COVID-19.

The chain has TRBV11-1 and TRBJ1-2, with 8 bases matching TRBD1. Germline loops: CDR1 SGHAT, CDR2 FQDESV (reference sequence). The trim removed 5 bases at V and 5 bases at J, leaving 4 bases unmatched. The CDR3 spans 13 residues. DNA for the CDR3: TGTGCCAGCAGCCCTGACAGGGGATATGGCTACACCTTC. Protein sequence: CASSPDRGYGYTF.

In DNA, the CDR3 is TGTGCCAGCTCGGGGGAGGGGGACAGGCAGCCCCAGCATTTT. Translating gives CASSGEGDRQPQHF. The gene calls are TRBV18 and TRBJ1-5, with 8 bases identical to TRBD1. With 6 bases clipped from V and 7 bases from J, the junction kept 8 bases outside the gene matches. The CDR3 is made up of 14 amino acids. CDR1 is KGHSH, CDR2 LQKENI, per germline.

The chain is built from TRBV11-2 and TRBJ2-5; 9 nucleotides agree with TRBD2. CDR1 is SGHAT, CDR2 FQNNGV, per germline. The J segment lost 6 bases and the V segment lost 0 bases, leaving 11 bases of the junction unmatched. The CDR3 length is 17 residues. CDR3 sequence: CASSLDPGLAGYQTQYF. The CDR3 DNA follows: TGTGCCAGCAGCTTAGATCCAGGGCTAGCGGGGTACCAGACCCAGTACTTC.